This TCR beta chain was captured by sequencing in a study of shared clonotypes between healthy human individuals. Per the germline V gene, CDR1 is PRHDT and CDR2 is FYEKMQ (reference sequence). The CDR3 spans 14 residues. V was trimmed by 5 bases and J by 4 bases, leaving 12 bases between them. Concerning this clone itself: The antigen is not known.

Naivety among CD8 cells was defined by CD45RO negativity and positive CCR7 selection, thereby excluding terminally differentiated effector memory CD45RA+ cells. Produced via immunoSEQ multiplex PCR; TCRdb's table is partial and in-frame only. The sample shows around 2.1 million clones, 85% to 95% of them seen only once. Study outcomes and limitations: Richness estimates generally favored naive over memory subsets.

Sequencing was performed on naive CD8+ T cells from PBMCs. The chain employs TRBV13 and TRBJ1-3; D remains ambiguous. The TCR was taken from a man younger than 35 in good health. Some clones in this sample may be carry-over from other donors' samples. CDR3 loop: CASSPGREGNTIYF. The CDR3 DNA is TGTGCCAGCAGCCCCGGACGGGAAGGAAACACCATATATTTT.